These 21 T cell receptor beta chains were all obtained from the same sample, sequenced in a study of T cell changes during pregnancy in multiple sclerosis. Method: immunoSEQ multiplex PCR; TCRdb's copy keeps in-frame clones and lacks some. The table records 40,000 to 45,000 clones, 80% to 90% of them present only once. The input for sequencing was CD4+ T cells from peripheral blood mononuclear cells, taken in the first trimester of pregnancy. The origin of the receptors is a female donor with multiple sclerosis, enrolled in a pregnancy study.

This chain uses TRBV27 with TRBJ2-7, with D tentatively TRBD2 (6 bases). The germline V gene has CDR1 MNHEY and CDR2 SMNVEV (reference sequence). The CDR3 extends over 14 amino acids. Trimming stripped 2 bases from V and 6 bases from J, with 14 bases between. The DNA for the CDR3 is TGTGCCAGCAGTTTAGGGGGGTTCTTGGGCGAGCAGTACTTC. Protein sequence: CASSLGGFLGEQYF.

This chain joins TRBV5-4 and TRBJ2-5; 7 nucleotides line up with TRBD1. The CDR3 sequence is 14 residues long. Germline-derived CDR1 and CDR2 are SGHNT and YYREEE (reference sequence). The V segment lost 2 bases and the J segment 7 bases; nucleotides outside the gene matches: 8. CDR3 residues: CASSLTDRVGTQYF. The DNA for the CDR3 is TGTGCCAGCAGCTTAACAGACAGGGTGGGGACCCAGTACTTC. The full variable domain, its missing parts supplied by reference TRBV5-4 and TRBJ2-5, is ETGVTQSPTHLIKTRGQQVTLRCSSQSGHNTVSWYQQALGQGPQFIFQYYREEENGRGNFPPRFSGLQFPNYSSELNVNALELDDSALYLCASSLTDRVGTQYFGPGTRLLVL.

The chain carries TRBV6-1 and TRBJ2-7; possibly TRBD2 for D (6 bases). Trimming took 7 bases from V and 2 from J, leaving 15 bases between them. This CDR3 is 14 amino acids long. The germline CDR1 and CDR2 sequences are MNHNS and SASEGT. CDR3 nucleotides: TGTGCCAGCAACCTTGGCGGGACCACCTACGAGCAGTACTTC. This gives the protein CASNLGGTTYEQYF.

This rearrangement joins TRBV7-2 to TRBJ2-1, with D perhaps matching TRBD2 (6 bases). The CDR3 length is 13 residues. Germline-derived CDR1 and CDR2 are SGHTA and FQGNSA. Trimming removed 5 bases from V and 9 bases from J, with 14 bases in between. The chain's CDR3 is CASSRLVDAEQFF. Written as DNA, the CDR3 is TGTGCCAGCAGCCGACTAGTCGATGCTGAGCAGTTCTTC.

DNA of the CDR3: TGTGCCAGCAGCCAGGGACAGGGGGCGTTCGACGAGCAGTACTTC. Amino acids: CASSQGQGAFDEQYF. The V gene is TRBV4-2, the J gene TRBJ2-7; 12 nucleotides match TRBD1. Germline V gene sequence: CDR1 LGHNA, CDR2 YNFKEQ. V lost 3 bases to trimming and J lost 5 bases; unmatched junction nucleotides: 5. CDR3 length: 15 residues.

The chain joins TRBV5-1 to TRBJ2-5; D unresolved. Germline V gene data show CDR1 as SGHRS and CDR2 as YFSETQ. The CDR3 totals 12 residues. V was shortened by 5 bases and J by 5 bases, with 10 bases between the two germline ends. The CDR3 is CASSGRLETQYF. The CDR3 nucleotides are TGCGCCAGCAGTGGCCGATTGGAGACCCAGTACTTC.

A few counts support this clone. The chain carries TRBV29-1 and TRBJ1-1, with 7 nucleotides matching TRBD1. The CDR3 has 13 amino acids. Per germline, CDR1 SQVTM and CDR2 ANQGSEA. V lost 7 bases, J lost 1 base, and 6 bases stayed unmatched. This chain's CDR3 is CSGLTGTNTEAFF. CDR3 nucleotide sequence: TGCAGCGGTCTGACAGGGACGAACACTGAAGCTTTCTTT.

V and J are TRBV19 and TRBJ1-4, with 9 bases matching TRBD1. The V gene's germline CDR1 is LNHDA and CDR2 SQIVND (reference sequence). V trimming: 4 bases; J trimming: 8 bases; junction bases outside the gene matches: 5. The CDR3 has 14 residues. The CDR3 reads CASSTDRGGEKLFF. The CDR3 coding sequence is TGTGCCAGTAGTACCGACAGGGGGGGGGAAAAACTGTTTTTT.

The rearrangement links TRBV7-9 to TRBJ2-7, with TRBD1 matching over 8 bases. The CDR3 has 14 amino acids. Germline V gene lookup returns CDR1 SEHNR and CDR2 FQNEAQ (reference sequence). J was trimmed by 2 bases and V by 5 bases; bases with no gene match: 5. CDR3 residues: CASSPGTGTYEQYF. Written as DNA, the CDR3 is TGTGCCAGCAGCCCTGGGACAGGAACCTACGAGCAGTACTTC.

This chain connects TRBV9 to TRBJ2-3; no firm D call. CDR3 size: 12 residues. V dropped 4 bases and J dropped 6 bases, with 9 bases sitting between them. CDR1 and CDR2 from the germline V gene are SGDLS and YYNGEE. CDR3 DNA sequence: TGTGCCAGCAGCTTTGACTTGGATACGCAGTATTTT. Translating it yields CASSFDLDTQYF.

The chain carries TRBV12-5 and TRBJ1-5; no firm D call. Trimming took 7 bases from V and 0 from J, leaving 7 bases between them. Germline V gene sequence: CDR1 LGHNT, CDR2 FRNRAP. The CDR3 is 13 amino acids. The CDR3 DNA is TGTGCTAGTGCCCTAAATAGCAATCAGCCCCAGCATTTT. This codes for CASALNSNQPQHF.

V is TRBV15 and J is TRBJ2-3; 12 bases map to TRBD2. The CDR3 is made up of 14 amino acids. CDR1 and CDR2 (germline): LNHNV, YYDKDF (reference sequence). Unmatched junction bases numbered 2, after V lost 6 bases and J lost 4 bases. CDR3 in amino acids: CATSLAGGADTQYF. DNA of the CDR3: TGTGCCACCAGTCTAGCGGGAGGGGCAGATACGCAGTATTTT.

This rearrangement joins TRBV19 to TRBJ2-2, with 9 bases aligning to TRBD1. The CDR3 length is 15 residues. Germline CDR1 reads LNHDA; CDR2 reads SQIVND (reference sequence). The trim removed 8 bases at V and 0 bases at J, leaving 4 bases unmatched. CDR3 bases: TGTGCCAGTCGGACAGGGGTGGCGAACACCGGGGAGCTGTTTTTT. Protein product: CASRTGVANTGELFF.

The chain recombines TRBV6-5 with TRBJ2-4, with 7 bases that match TRBD1. This CDR3 comprises 14 residues. The V segment lost 6 bases and the J segment 0 bases; nucleotides outside the gene matches: 2. Germline V gene lookup returns CDR1 MNHEY and CDR2 SVGAGI. This chain's CDR3 is CASSRGSAKNIQYF. In DNA, the CDR3 is TGTGCCAGCAGCAGGGGGTCAGCCAAAAACATTCAGTACTTC.

V is TRBV28 and J is TRBJ2-7; 8 bases match TRBD1. The CDR3 extends over 16 amino acids. Germline values: CDR1 MDHEN, CDR2 SYDVKM. V was clipped by 2 bases and J by 0 bases; unmatched bases: 6. CDR3 bases: TGTGCCAGCAGTTTACCGCAGGGGGCGAGCTCCTACGAGCAGTACTTC. Translated, it gives CASSLPQGASSYEQYF.

The chain joins TRBV7-9 to TRBJ2-7; D is possibly TRBD1 (5 bases). Trimming shortened V by 1 base and J by 6 bases, and 13 bases separated the two germline ends. There are 14 residues in the CDR3. Germline V gene data show CDR1 as SEHNR and CDR2 as FQNEAQ (reference sequence). DNA of the CDR3: TGTGCCAGCAGCTTAGGTGTCAGGGAAGGCGAGCAGTACTTC. Residues: CASSLGVREGEQYF.

The chain links TRBV6-6 to TRBJ2-2; D might be TRBD1 (5 bases). The germline V and J ends were trimmed by 2 bases and 5 bases, with 12 bases remaining between them. The CDR3 extends over 15 amino acids. Germline V gives CDR1 MNHNY, CDR2 SVGAGI (reference sequence). Here the CDR3 reads CASSYQGAGTGELFF. In DNA, the CDR3 is TGTGCCAGCAGTTACCAAGGGGCAGGGACCGGGGAGCTGTTTTTT.

The CDR3 loop reads CASSLASWTENSPLHF. The CDR3 bases are TGTGCCAGCAGCTTGGCATCGTGGACAGAGAATTCACCCCTCCACTTT. This chain joins TRBV5-4 and TRBJ1-6, with D possibly being TRBD1 (6 bases). There are 16 residues in the CDR3. CDR1 and CDR2 (germline): SGHNT, YYREEE (reference sequence). Trimming took off 0 bases at V and 7 bases at J, with 14 bases between the two ends.

V usage is TRBV18 and J usage is TRBJ2-2, with D uncertain. The CDR3 runs to 15 residues. CDR1 is KGHSH, CDR2 LQKENI, per germline. V lost 1 base to trimming and J lost 1 base, with 7 bases between them. DNA for the CDR3: TGTGCCAGCTCACCACGGGCACAGAACACCGGGGAGCTGTTTTTT. This encodes CASSPRAQNTGELFF.

This clone has only one observation. The V gene is TRBV7-9, the J gene TRBJ2-5, with D possibly TRBD2 on 7 matching bases. The length of the CDR3 is 12 residues. Between the trimmed V and J ends, which lost 5 bases and 7 bases, there was a span of 11 bases. Germline-derived CDR1 and CDR2 are SEHNR and FQNEAQ (reference sequence). The CDR3 sequence: CASSRGGGTQYF. CDR3 nucleotides: TGTGCCAGCAGCCGAGGGGGGGGGACCCAGTACTTC.

The CDR3 DNA is TGTGCCAGCAAAAGGACAGGGGGGTCGGACGAGCAGTACTTC. This gives the protein CASKRTGGSDEQYF. V and J are TRBV6-5 and TRBJ2-7; 10 bases line up with TRBD1. Germline CDR1 is MNHEY and CDR2 is SVGAGI. V lost 7 bases to trimming and J lost 5 bases; unmatched junction nucleotides: 8. This CDR3 is 14 amino acids long.